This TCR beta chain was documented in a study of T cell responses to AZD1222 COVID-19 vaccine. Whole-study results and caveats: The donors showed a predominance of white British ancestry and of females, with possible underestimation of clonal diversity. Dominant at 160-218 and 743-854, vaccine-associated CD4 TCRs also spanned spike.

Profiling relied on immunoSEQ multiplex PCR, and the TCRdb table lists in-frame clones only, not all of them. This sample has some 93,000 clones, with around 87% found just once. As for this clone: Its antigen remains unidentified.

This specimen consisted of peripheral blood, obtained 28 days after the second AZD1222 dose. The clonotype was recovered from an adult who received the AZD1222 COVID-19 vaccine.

CDR3 residues: CASSLARQGADYGYTF. For the CDR3, the DNA is TGTGCCAGCAGCTTAGCGCGACAGGGGGCTGACTATGGCTACACCTTC. The chain uses TRBV7-9 and TRBJ1-2; TRBD1 matches at 10 bases. Germline loops: CDR1 SEHNR, CDR2 FQNEAQ (reference sequence). With 0 bases clipped from V and 3 bases from J, the junction kept 4 bases outside the gene matches. This CDR3 spans 16 amino acids. The full variable domain, its missing parts supplied by reference TRBV7-9 and TRBJ1-2, is DTGVSQNPRHKITKRGQNVTFRCDPISEHNRLYWYRQTLGQGPEFLTYFQNEAQLEKSRLLSDRFSAERPKGSFSTLEIQRTEQGDSAMYLCASSLARQGADYGYTFGSGTRLTVV.